The present T cell receptor beta chain was sequenced within a study of CD8+ T cells in alopecia areata. Sample treatment: oral pan-JAK inhibitor, 5-10 mg twice daily. In regard to this clone: No antigen is known for it.

Whole-study results and caveats: TCR sharing across patients was less clear than in mice, possibly HLA-related.

The sequencing template was cDNA reverse transcribed from extracted RNA. Method: immunoSEQ multiplex PCR; TCRdb's copy keeps in-frame clones and lacks some. The sample carries some 98,000 clones, roughly two thirds recorded once. Material: CD8+ T cells sorted from blood, obtained at week 4, from a patient treated with tofacitinib. The sequence was obtained from a human donor with alopecia areata.

The CDR3 DNA sequence: TGCGCCAGCAGCCCGGAGAGTGCAACTAATGAAAAACTGTTTTTT. The encoded protein is CASSPESATNEKLFF. The J gene is TRBJ1-4, the V gene TRBV5-1, with unresolved D. CDR3 length: 15 residues. Germline CDR1 SGHRS, CDR2 YFSETQ. Trimming pared 4 bases from V and 0 bases from J, leaving 10 bases between. The full variable domain, with the rest looked up from reference TRBV5-1 and TRBJ1-4, is KAGVTQTPRYLIKTRGQQVTLSCSPISGHRSVSWYQQTPGQGLQFLFEYFSETQRNKGNFPGRFSGRQFSNSRSEMNVSTLELGDSALYLCASSPESATNEKLFFGSGTQLSVL.